A single T cell receptor (beta chain) is shown here with its context. At deep level, the assay was performed. An even split of each subset's genomic DNA across several immunoSEQ plates was performed. Template amounts of around 270 ng DNA, about 30,000 T cell genomes, were employed in unsorted PBMC replicate PCRs. Libraries were prepared by immunoSEQ multiplex PCR; TCRdb keeps only in-frame clonotypes and omits some of them. Seen here are 470,000 or so clones, 81% observed once, and the top ten hold about 12%. V shed 1 base and J 4 bases; nucleotides not matched to a gene: 1. This CDR3 contains 15 residues. Germline V CDR1 and CDR2: SGHRS, YFSETQ. This entry belongs to a study of shared clonotypes between healthy human individuals. Turning to the study itself: Aged 18 to 49, the donors were a couple of women and three men.

The sequence came from a woman aged 35 to 49 in good health. Some clones in this sample may be carry-over from other donors' samples. The chain uses TRBV5-1 and TRBJ2-2; TRBD2 matches 10 bases. The sample was PBMCs. In DNA, the CDR3 is TGCGCCAGCAGCTTGTTAGCGGGAGGCACCGGGGAGCTGTTTTTT. Protein sequence: CASSLLAGGTGELFF.